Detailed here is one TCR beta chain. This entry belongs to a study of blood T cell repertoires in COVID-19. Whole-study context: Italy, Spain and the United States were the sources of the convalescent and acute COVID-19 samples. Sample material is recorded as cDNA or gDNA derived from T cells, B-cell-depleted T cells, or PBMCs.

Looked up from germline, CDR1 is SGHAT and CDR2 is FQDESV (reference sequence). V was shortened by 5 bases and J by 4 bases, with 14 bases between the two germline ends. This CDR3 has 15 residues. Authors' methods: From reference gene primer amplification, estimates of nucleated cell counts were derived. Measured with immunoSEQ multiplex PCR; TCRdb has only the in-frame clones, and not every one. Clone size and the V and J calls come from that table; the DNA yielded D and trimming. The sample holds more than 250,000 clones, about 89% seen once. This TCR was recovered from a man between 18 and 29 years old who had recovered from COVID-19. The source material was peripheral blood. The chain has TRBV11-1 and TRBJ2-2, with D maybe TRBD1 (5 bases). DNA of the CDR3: TGTGCCAGCAGCCCCCGCACAGGAAGCACCGGGGAGCTGTTTTTT. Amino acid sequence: CASSPRTGSTGELFF. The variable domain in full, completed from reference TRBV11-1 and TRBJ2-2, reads EAEVAQSPRYKITEKSQAVAFWCDPISGHATLYWYRQILGQGPELLVQFQDESVVDDSQLPKDRFSAERLKGVDSTLKIQPAELGDSAMYLCASSPRTGSTGELFFGEGSRLTVL.